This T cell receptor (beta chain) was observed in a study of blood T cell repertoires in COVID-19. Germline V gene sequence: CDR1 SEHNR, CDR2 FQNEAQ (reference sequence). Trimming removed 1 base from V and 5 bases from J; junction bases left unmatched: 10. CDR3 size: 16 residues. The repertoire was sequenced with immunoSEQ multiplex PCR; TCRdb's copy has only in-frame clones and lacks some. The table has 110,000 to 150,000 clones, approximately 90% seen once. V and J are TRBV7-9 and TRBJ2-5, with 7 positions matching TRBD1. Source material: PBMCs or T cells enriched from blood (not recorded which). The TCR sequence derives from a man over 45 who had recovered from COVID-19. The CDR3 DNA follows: TGTGCCAGCAGCTTAGGGGGGACAGCCTTACGGGAGACCCAGTACTTC. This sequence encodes CASSLGGTALRETQYF. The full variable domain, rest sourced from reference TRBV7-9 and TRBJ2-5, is DTGVSQNPRHKITKRGQNVTFRCDPISEHNRLYWYRQTLGQGPEFLTYFQNEAQLEKSRLLSDRFSAERPKGSFSTLEIQRTEQGDSAMYLCASSLGGTALRETQYFGPGTRLLVL.